This is a list of T cell receptor beta chains from one sample in a study of blood T cell repertoires in COVID-19. Here immunoSEQ multiplex PCR was the method, and the copy in TCRdb shows in-frame clones only, minus some. The table records approximately 140,000 clones, 80% to 90% of them present only once. The sample consisted of PBMCs or T cells enriched from blood (not recorded which). These receptors originate from a man aged 35 to 55 with acute COVID-19. The CDR3 runs from the conserved cysteine through the conserved F or W. D genes are given only for firm matches. Clone size appears in some rows only: once, few, many, or a class for an expanded clone.

V gene	J gene	D gene	clone size	CDR3 protein	CDR3 DNA
TRBV2	TRBJ2-2	TRBD2	NA	CASSEYATSGGAADTGELFF	TGTGCCAGCAGTGAATACGCTACTAGCGGGGGGGCCGCGGACACCGGGGAGCTGTTTTTT
TRBV29-1	TRBJ1-2	NA	NA	CSVDDYNYGYTF	TGCAGCGTTGACGACTATAACTATGGCTACACCTTC
TRBV10-3	TRBJ2-7	TRBD1	NA	CAISPGGAYEQYF	TGTGCCATCAGTCCAGGGGGCGCGTACGAGCAGTACTTC
TRBV5-8	TRBJ2-2	NA	NA	CASSSRLANTGELFF	TGTGCCAGCAGTAGTAGACTAGCGAACACCGGGGAGCTGTTTTTT
TRBV19	TRBJ1-5	NA	NA	CASTRAQANQPQHF	TGTGCCAGTACTCGAGCCCAGGCGAACCAGCCCCAGCATTTT
TRBV30	TRBJ1-5	NA	once	CAWSVQDGNQPQHF	TGTGCCTGGAGTGTACAAGACGGGAATCAGCCCCAGCATTTT
TRBV7-2	TRBJ1-1	NA	NA	CASSLQVPVTEAFF	TGTGCCAGCAGCCTCCAGGTCCCAGTAACTGAAGCTTTCTTT
TRBV9	TRBJ1-6	NA	NA	CASSLQADNSPLHF	TGTGCCAGCAGCCTACAGGCCGATAATTCACCCCTCCACTTT
TRBV6-5	TRBJ2-7	NA	NA	CASSSPDRPYGEQYF	TGTGCCAGCAGTTCCCCAGACAGACCCTACGGGGAGCAGTACTTC
TRBV19	TRBJ2-1	NA	NA	CASSIVSDRYNEQFF	TGTGCCAGTAGTATAGTCTCGGACAGATACAATGAGCAGTTCTTC
TRBV28	TRBJ1-1	TRBD1	NA	CASSSTGGMNTEAFF	TGTGCCAGCAGTTCTACAGGGGGTATGAACACTGAAGCTTTCTTT
TRBV6-6	TRBJ2-7	TRBD2	NA	CATSSGSSYEQYF	TGTGCCACCTCTAGCGGGAGCTCGTACGAGCAGTACTTC
TRBV2	TRBJ1-6	TRBD1	NA	CASITQGDSPLHF	TGTGCCAGCATTACACAGGGGGACTCACCCCTCCACTTT
TRBV30	TRBJ1-5	NA	NA	CAWRRAGQGDQPQHF	TGTGCCTGGAGGAGAGCGGGACAAGGGGATCAGCCCCAGCATTTT
TRBV7-2	TRBJ2-7	NA	NA	CASSLDFGGGSYEQYF	TGTGCCAGCAGCTTAGATTTCGGGGGTGGCTCCTACGAGCAGTACTTC
TRBV10-3	TRBJ2-1	TRBD2	NA	CAIRPGLADNEQFF	TGTGCCATCAGGCCGGGACTAGCGGACAATGAGCAGTTCTTC
TRBV19	TRBJ1-1	TRBD1	NA	CASSIAGTANTEAFF	TGTGCCAGTAGTATAGCTGGGACAGCGAACACTGAAGCTTTCTTT
TRBV19	TRBJ2-7	NA	NA	CASSIGQGYEQYF	TGTGCCAGTAGTATAGGGCAGGGCTACGAGCAGTACTTC
TRBV6-5	TRBJ1-2	NA	NA	CASIGRNYGYTF	TGTGCCAGCATTGGCAGGAACTATGGCTACACCTTC
TRBV27	TRBJ2-7	NA	NA	CASSSPGLLSYEQYF	TGTGCCAGCAGTTCTCCGGGACTTCTCTCCTACGAGCAGTACTTC
TRBV28	TRBJ1-1	NA	NA	CASSLNTGRNTEAFF	TGTGCCAGCAGCCTAAATACAGGGAGGAACACTGAAGCTTTCTTT
TRBV7-8	TRBJ2-7	NA	few	CASSPARGEQYF	TGTGCCAGCAGCCCCGCGCGTGGCGAGCAGTACTTC
TRBV28	TRBJ1-1	NA	NA	CASSQGGISTEAFF	TGTGCCAGCAGTCAAGGGGGTATAAGCACTGAAGCTTTCTTT
TRBV7-2	TRBJ1-4	TRBD1	NA	CASSPRQGADEKLFF	TGTGCCAGCAGCCCCCGACAGGGGGCTGACGAAAAACTGTTTTTT
TRBV19	TRBJ1-2	TRBD1	NA	CASSIWATGANYGYTF	TGTGCCAGTAGTATTTGGGCGACAGGGGCAAACTATGGCTACACCTTC
TRBV23-1	TRBJ2-1	NA	NA	CASSRGIYNEQFF	TGCGCCAGCAGTCGGGGCATCTACAATGAGCAGTTCTTC
TRBV6-5	TRBJ2-7	NA	NA	CASSYRPSGLTYEQYF	TGTGCCAGCAGTTACCGACCTAGTGGACTAACCTACGAGCAGTACTTC
TRBV3-1/TRBV3-2	TRBJ2-1	NA	NA	CASSQIGHGDYNEQFF	TGTGCCAGCAGCCAAATAGGGCACGGGGACTACAATGAGCAGTTCTTC
TRBV3-1/TRBV3-2	TRBJ1-6	NA	few	CASSQDSGGLNNSPLHF	TGTGCCAGCAGCCAAGATTCGGGGGGCCTAAATAATTCACCCCTCCACTTT
TRBV11-2	TRBJ1-6	TRBD1	NA	CASSLTGVGKTPLHF	TGTGCCAGCAGCTTGACAGGGGTTGGAAAGACACCCCTCCACTTT
TRBV7-2	TRBJ2-7	NA	NA	CASSSTYEQYF	TGTGCCAGCAGCTCCACCTACGAGCAGTACTTC
TRBV7-2	TRBJ2-3	NA	NA	CASSPGGGGSDTQYF	TGTGCCAGCAGCCCCGGAGGCGGAGGGTCGGATACGCAGTATTTT
TRBV7-2	TRBJ2-5	NA	NA	CASKRRETQYF	TGTGCCAGCAAGAGGAGGGAGACCCAGTACTTC
TRBV2	TRBJ1-1	NA	NA	CANQGNTEAFF	TGTGCCAACCAGGGAAACACTGAAGCTTTCTTT
TRBV10-3	TRBJ2-7	NA	NA	CAISAGGQSPYEQYF	TGTGCCATCAGTGCGGGCGGGCAGAGTCCCTACGAGCAGTACTTC
TRBV2	TRBJ1-4	TRBD1	NA	CASSGQGAGIEKLFF	TGTGCCAGCAGTGGACAGGGGGCAGGTATTGAAAAACTGTTTTTT
TRBV6-6	TRBJ1-2	NA	NA	CASSYSKPRGEDGYTF	TGTGCCAGCAGTTACTCGAAGCCCAGGGGAGAAGATGGCTACACCTTC
TRBV28	TRBJ1-2	NA	NA	CASSSPLRGKDGYTF	TGTGCCAGCAGTTCTCCATTGAGAGGGAAGGATGGCTACACCTTC
TRBV19	TRBJ2-1	NA	NA	CASSIQGRSSYNEQFF	TGTGCCAGTAGTATTCAGGGCCGTAGCTCCTACAATGAGCAGTTCTTC
TRBV7-6	TRBJ2-7	NA	once	CASSLSETGEQYF	TGTGCCAGCAGCTTATCCGAAACGGGGGAGCAGTACTTC
TRBV3-1/TRBV3-2	TRBJ2-1	TRBD2	once	CASSQLRRDYSGNEQFF	TGTGCCAGCAGCCAATTACGACGGGACTACAGTGGGAATGAGCAGTTCTTC
TRBV7-2	TRBJ2-3	NA	NA	CASRPPGLSTDTQYF	TGTGCCAGCAGACCCCCGGGACTCAGCACAGATACGCAGTATTTT
TRBV19	TRBJ2-7	NA	NA	CASSPSDRPFYEQYF	TGTGCCAGTAGTCCTTCCGACAGGCCATTCTACGAGCAGTACTTC
TRBV29-1	TRBJ1-1	NA	NA	CSVVLGLRAFF	TGCAGCGTTGTGCTTGGACTTAGGGCTTTCTTT
TRBV29-1	TRBJ1-1	NA	NA	CSVEDPEGTEAFF	TGCAGCGTTGAAGATCCCGAGGGTACTGAAGCTTTCTTT
TRBV7-6	TRBJ2-1	NA	NA	CASSLGTTPSYNEQFF	TGTGCCAGCAGCTTAGGGACTACTCCCTCCTACAATGAGCAGTTCTTC
TRBV10-2	TRBJ1-3	NA	once	CASSERVDTIYF	TGCGCCAGCAGTGAGCGGGTGGACACCATATATTTT
TRBV2	TRBJ2-1	NA	once	CASSDLFILF	TGTGCCAGCAGTGATTTGTTTATCCTCTTC
TRBV7-3	TRBJ2-2	TRBD2	NA	CASSARGLAGGINTGELFF	TGTGCCAGCAGCGCACGTGGACTAGCGGGAGGGATAAACACCGGGGAGCTGTTTTTT
TRBV5-1	TRBJ1-3	TRBD1	NA	CASSLGTGYGNTIYF	TGCGCCAGCAGCTTAGGGACAGGGTACGGAAACACCATATATTTT